One sample yielded the 30 T cell receptor beta chains listed below, sequenced in a study of T cell clusters in autoimmune cytopenias. TRB was amplified from about 250 ng of peripheral blood genomic DNA per sample. TRB was amplified by touch-down multiplex PCR, primer pools A and B combined. TCRdb reworked the multiplex PCR reads into one entry per CDR3 protein, no DNA. This sample contains around 5,900 distinct CDR3 sequences. Sequenced sample: peripheral blood. The receptors stem from a human donor with an autoimmune cytopenia or autoimmune hepatitis (not recorded which).

This clonotype registers medium-sized by frequency. The J gene is TRBJ2-1, the V gene TRBV5-4; TCRdb returns TRBD1, unconfirmable since there is no DNA. The CDR3 contains 13 residues. Germline V gene data show CDR1 as SGHNT and CDR2 as YYREEE (reference sequence). CDR3 amino acids: CASRPTAYNEQFF. Combining the CDR3 with reference TRBV5-4 and TRBJ2-1 gives the whole variable domain ETGVTQSPTHLIKTRGQQVTLRCSSQSGHNTVSWYQQALGQGPQFIFQYYREEENGRGNFPPRFSGLQFPNYSSELNVNALELDDSALYLCASRPTAYNEQFFGPGTRLTVL.

This clonotype registers large (0.1 to 1%) by frequency. This rearrangement joins TRBV29-1 to TRBJ2-2; there is no DNA to check the TCRdb D call of TRBD2. CDR1 and CDR2 (germline): SQVTM, ANQGSEA. The CDR3 sequence is 12 residues long. The CDR3 spells CSTGLNTGELFF.

This clonotype is identified as medium-sized (0.01 to 0.1%) from frequency. The J gene is TRBJ2-1, the V gene TRBV27; as DNA is missing, the TRBD2 call by TCRdb cannot be tested. This CDR3 has 14 residues. In germline, CDR1 is MNHEY, CDR2 SMNVEV (reference sequence). CDR3 protein: CASKPAGAYNEQFF.

The V gene is TRBV7-2, the J gene TRBJ1-1; checking the TCRdb D call of TRBD1 is not possible without DNA. CDR1 is SGHTA, CDR2 FQGNSA, per germline. This CDR3 region has 14 residues. The CDR3 sequence is CASSVHGGNTEAFF.

This clonotype counts as medium-sized (0.01 to 0.1%) by frequency. The rearrangement joins TRBV19 to TRBJ2-7; without DNA, the TCRdb call of TRBD2 cannot be checked. This CDR3 has 13 residues. Germline assignment: CDR1 LNHDA and CDR2 SQIVND (reference sequence). This chain's CDR3 is CASQASDSYEQYF.

According to its frequency, this clonotype is medium-sized. The CDR3 loop is CASSIRGPGGYTF. This sequence joins TRBV27 and TRBJ1-2; the TCRdb D gene call, TRBD1, has no DNA to confirm it. This CDR3 has 13 residues. Germline V gives CDR1 MNHEY, CDR2 SMNVEV (reference sequence).

By frequency, this clonotype is medium-sized (0.01 to 0.1%). This chain connects TRBV11-1 to TRBJ2-3; there is no DNA to check the TCRdb D call of TRBD1. Germline-derived CDR1 and CDR2 are SGHAT and FQDESV (reference sequence). The length of the CDR3 is 15 residues. This chain's CDR3 is CASSHQGAATDTQYF. Together with reference TRBV11-1 and TRBJ2-3, the CDR3 gives the full variable domain: EAEVAQSPRYKITEKSQAVAFWCDPISGHATLYWYRQILGQGPELLVQFQDESVVDDSQLPKDRFSAERLKGVDSTLKIQPAELGDSAMYLCASSHQGAATDTQYFGPGTRLTVL.

The V gene is TRBV12-3 or TRBV12-4, the J gene TRBJ2-7; TCRdb proposes TRBD1, but this gene call is untestable without DNA. CDR3 size: 15 residues. The chain's CDR3 is CASSLYGGKSYEQYF.

According to its frequency, this clonotype is medium-sized (0.01 to 0.1%). The V and J genes are TRBV7-6 and TRBJ2-1; TCRdb designates TRBD1, a call that cannot be tested without DNA. This CDR3 has 16 amino acids. CDR1 is SGHVS, CDR2 FNYEAQ, per germline. The CDR3 protein is CASSLAPPRTGNEQFF.

The genes are TRBV14 and TRBJ2-7; TCRdb indicates TRBD1, and absent DNA this call remains unverified. The CDR3 loop spans 14 amino acids. CDR1 and CDR2 (germline): SGHDN, FVKESK. CDR3 sequence: CASSQWGAEYEQYF.

The chain carries TRBV28 and TRBJ2-2; no DNA is available, so the TRBD2 call from TCRdb remains unchecked. Per germline, CDR1 MDHEN and CDR2 SYDVKM. CDR3 length: 16 amino acids. CDR3 loop: CASSLTAGGRTGELSF.

In terms of frequency, this clonotype is medium-sized (0.01 to 0.1%). This chain's CDR3 is CASSYGPFKTQYF. The J gene is TRBJ2-5, the V gene TRBV6-2 or TRBV6-3; TCRdb lists TRBD2, though no DNA is available to test this call. Germline assignment: CDR1 MNHEY and CDR2 SVGEGT. CDR3 length: 13 amino acids.

According to its frequency, this clonotype is medium-sized. The chain recombines TRBV6-5 with TRBJ1-2; as DNA is missing, the TRBD1 call by TCRdb cannot be tested. This CDR3 is 13 amino acids long. Germline values: CDR1 MNHEY, CDR2 SVGAGI. The CDR3: CASTSGTAYGYTF.

The J gene is TRBJ2-7, the V gene TRBV7-2. Germline CDR1 is SGHTA and CDR2 is FQGNSA. This CDR3 has 13 amino acids. The CDR3 spells CASSLEGLYEQYF.

This clonotype is labeled medium-sized based on frequency. V gene TRBV6-2 or TRBV6-3 combines with J gene TRBJ2-5; TCRdb selects TRBD1, and the lack of DNA leaves this call unchecked. The CDR3 consists of 15 residues. CDR1 and CDR2 from the germline V gene are MNHEY and SVGEGT. The CDR3 loop is CASSRDGSRGGTQYF.

The chain joins TRBV5-1 to TRBJ1-5. CDR1 is SGHRS and CDR2 is YFSETQ in the germline V gene. CDR3 size: 15 residues. CDR3 amino acids: CASSFGPASNQPQHF.

The chain combines TRBV7-4 with TRBJ2-7; TCRdb returns TRBD1, unconfirmable since there is no DNA. Per germline, CDR1 SGHVT and CDR2 SQSDAQ. This CDR3 is built from 16 residues. CDR3 region: CASSHRTGTLVYEQYF.

In terms of frequency, this clonotype is medium-sized. This chain connects TRBV30 to TRBJ1-3. Germline V gene sequence: CDR1 GTSNPN, CDR2 SVGIG (reference sequence). CDR3 size: 13 residues. CDR3 sequence: CAWNWGPGNTIYF.

By frequency, this clonotype is medium-sized. The rearrangement joins TRBV6-2 or TRBV6-3 to TRBJ2-7. CDR1 and CDR2 (germline): MNHEY, SVGEGT. The CDR3 consists of 12 residues. CDR3 amino acids: CASSYRVGEQYF.

Judged by frequency, this clonotype is medium-sized. The chain is built from TRBV5-6 and TRBJ1-1; TCRdb's assignment of TRBD1 cannot be checked, as there is no DNA. CDR3 length equals 14 residues. The germline V gene has CDR1 SGHDT and CDR2 YYEEEE. This chain's CDR3 is CASSFGQKNTEAFF.

This rearrangement joins TRBV6-5 to TRBJ1-4. From germline, CDR1 is MNHEY and CDR2 SVGAGI. The CDR3 loop spans 15 amino acids. The CDR3 loop reads CASSDLLATNEKLFF.

This clonotype is medium-sized by frequency. The genes are TRBV6-5 and TRBJ1-2; TCRdb's D call of TRBD1 is untestable without DNA. Germline assignment: CDR1 MNHEY and CDR2 SVGAGI. The CDR3 totals 17 residues. The CDR3 region is CASSRFGGHKRDYGYTF.

Its frequency marks this clonotype as medium-sized. The J gene is TRBJ2-5, the V gene TRBV15; TCRdb outputs TRBD1, but without DNA this stays unchecked. The CDR3 is 16 amino acids. Germline-derived CDR1 and CDR2 are LNHNV and YYDKDF (reference sequence). CDR3: CATSRDLPGDGETQYF.

The chain uses TRBV11-1 and TRBJ1-2. The CDR3 sequence is 15 residues long. Germline lookup yields CDR1 SGHAT and CDR2 FQDESV (reference sequence). The CDR3 reads CASSLSTAANYGYTF. Full variable domain (remainder filled in from reference TRBV11-1 and TRBJ1-2): EAEVAQSPRYKITEKSQAVAFWCDPISGHATLYWYRQILGQGPELLVQFQDESVVDDSQLPKDRFSAERLKGVDSTLKIQPAELGDSAMYLCASSLSTAANYGYTFGSGTRLTVV.

The CDR3 region is CASSPRRAGGSGNTIYF. This chain joins TRBV11-2 and TRBJ1-3; absent DNA, TCRdb's TRBD1 call cannot be checked. Per the germline V gene, CDR1 is SGHAT and CDR2 is FQNNGV. The CDR3 extends over 17 amino acids.

This clonotype is classed as medium-sized by frequency. The chain couples TRBV12-3 or TRBV12-4 to TRBJ2-2; absent DNA, TCRdb's TRBD1 call cannot be checked. This CDR3 spans 14 amino acids. The chain's CDR3 is CASSFRGATGELFF.

The V and J genes are TRBV18 and TRBJ2-3; TCRdb proposes TRBD2, but this gene call is untestable without DNA. The CDR3 has 15 amino acids. Germline lookup yields CDR1 KGHSH and CDR2 LQKENI. CDR3 sequence reads: CASSPGDLSTDTQYF.

According to its frequency, this clonotype is medium-sized. The rearrangement joins TRBV5-6 to TRBJ2-3; the TCRdb D gene call, TRBD1, has no DNA to confirm it. The length of the CDR3 is 15 residues. Germline CDR1 reads SGHDT; CDR2 reads YYEEEE. The CDR3 spells CASSLGGRSTDTQYF.

This clonotype counts as medium-sized (0.01 to 0.1%) by frequency. The chain uses TRBV5-4 and TRBJ2-7; TCRdb picks TRBD1, but there is no DNA to check that call. The CDR3 runs 15 residues. Germline values: CDR1 SGHNT, CDR2 YYREEE (reference sequence). The chain's CDR3 is CASSISGTGTYEQYF. Drawing the rest from reference TRBV5-4 and TRBJ2-7, the complete variable domain is ETGVTQSPTHLIKTRGQQVTLRCSSQSGHNTVSWYQQALGQGPQFIFQYYREEENGRGNFPPRFSGLQFPNYSSELNVNALELDDSALYLCASSISGTGTYEQYFGPGTRLTVT.

The chain couples TRBV11-2 to TRBJ2-2; TCRdb outputs TRBD2, but without DNA this stays unchecked. Germline lookup yields CDR1 SGHAT and CDR2 FQNNGV. The CDR3 length is 13 residues. CDR3 sequence reads: CASSPGLTGELFF.